The present T cell receptor (beta chain) was sequenced within a study of blood T cell repertoires in COVID-19. About the study: Samples of COVID-19 (acute and convalescent) were obtained from the United States, Italy and Spain. In each case, the material was cDNA or gDNA derived from T cells, B-cell-depleted T cells, or PBMCs.

The germline CDR1 and CDR2 sequences are SGHRS and YFSETQ. This CDR3 is built from 15 residues. J gave up 4 bases and V 4 bases, and 10 bases lay outside the gene matches. This clone has just one count. Under the authors' procedure: The assay estimated nucleated cells by amplifying reference gene primers. TCRdb keeps only in-frame clones here, not all; method: immunoSEQ multiplex PCR. The DNA was the basis for D and trimming; V, J and clone size are from that table. The table shows some 50,000 clones, with roughly 85% occurring only once. This sequence originates from a human donor in a cohort sampled during active COVID-19. The donor label of this sample is uncertain. Sequencing was done on a sample of peripheral blood. V and J are TRBV5-1 and TRBJ2-5, with 7 bases lining up with TRBD2. DNA for the CDR3: TGCGCCAGCAGCCAGGAGCGGGGATCGCGAGAGACCCAGTACTTC. It encodes CASSQERGSRETQYF.